This T cell receptor beta chain was sequenced for a study of response to subunit inactivated influenza vaccine. Study results and caveats: That few new T cells are recruited by each seasonal influenza vaccination was the authors' suggestion.

TCRdb reprocessed the RT-PCR reads via MiXCR and lists one record per CDR3 protein. The top ten clones hold approximately 7.6% of a sample with 600,000 to 850,000 distinct CDR3 sequences, around 13% of them seen once. V lost 2 bases to trimming and J lost 1 base, with 18 bases between them. Germline V gene lookup returns CDR1 DFQATT and CDR2 SNEGSKA (reference sequence). This CDR3 comprises 17 residues. This clonotype appeared many times. What it binds is not known. The sample was PBMCs from blood, taken 14 to 15 days before vaccination. This clonotype was sampled from a man over 45 who received an inactivated influenza vaccine. This rearrangement joins TRBV20-1 to TRBJ1-5; D is perhaps TRBD1 (6 bases). The CDR3 protein is CSARRTTGLMSNQPQHF. The DNA for the CDR3 is TGCAGTGCTAGAAGAACAACAGGGCTTATGAGCAATCAGCCCCAGCATTTT.